This TCR beta chain derives from a study of T cell responses to AZD1222 COVID-19 vaccine. Background on the study: Combined were second doses at about 4 or about 12 weeks. Findings and limits, study-wide: CD4 TCRs associated with vaccination spanned spike, dominating at 160-218 and 743-854.

Concerning this clone itself: Its antigen is not identified. The germline gene is not matched at one end of the junction; a read error may be the cause.

In germline, CDR1 is SGHTA, CDR2 FQGNSA. The CDR3 extends over 13 amino acids. The protocol was immunoSEQ multiplex PCR, while the TCRdb copy is restricted to in-frame clones and leaves out a portion. The sample lists 140,000 to 150,000 clones; around nine tenths were seen once. The sequence derives from an adult in good health. This specimen was peripheral blood, taken on day 0 of AZD1222 vaccination. V gene TRBV7-2 combines with J gene TRBJ2-7; 8 bases align to TRBD1. The CDR3 DNA follows: TGTGCCAGCAGCTTAGATCAGGGGGCGAAACCCAACTTC. Protein: CASSLDQGAKPNF.